This T cell receptor (beta chain) derives from a study of blood T cell repertoires in COVID-19. During the 2 weeks before they entered the study, exposed participants had met someone with a PCR-confirmed or clinician-diagnosed COVID-19 case. On this clone itself: The same CDR3 also results from other DNA sequences found in this sample.

Original data processing: Estimates of nucleated cell counts were drawn from the amplification of reference gene primers. TCRdb's copy holds only in-frame clones and misses some; the assay was immunoSEQ multiplex PCR. V, J and clone size derive from that table, while D and trimming were established from the DNA sequence. The table records some 190,000 clones, around 80% of them present only once. The receptor was derived from a man in his 60s who had been exposed to COVID-19. The sequenced material came from PBMCs or T cells enriched from blood (not recorded which).

The CDR3: CASSPDRVHEQYF. CDR3 nucleotide sequence: TGCGCCAGCAGCCCGGACAGGGTACACGAGCAGTACTTC. The rearrangement links TRBV5-1 to TRBJ2-7; 8 bases line up with TRBD1. V dropped 4 bases and J dropped 5; count of bases not matched to a gene: 5. CDR1 and CDR2 from the germline V gene are SGHRS and YFSETQ. This CDR3 is built from 13 residues.